This T cell receptor beta chain stems from a study of cytomegalovirus exposure and HLA in healthy donors. PCR involved 60 Vbeta and 13 Jbeta primers. Repertoires were generated with immunoSEQ multiplex PCR, while TCRdb's copy carries only in-frame clones and drops some. The sample includes about 140,000 clones, around two thirds of them seen just once. This clone was observed once. Trimming shortened V by 3 bases and J by 6 bases, and 15 bases separated the two germline ends. There are 15 residues in the CDR3. The germline gives CDR1 SGHVS, CDR2 FNYEAQ. The sequenced sample consisted of PBMCs. The chain couples TRBV7-6 to TRBJ1-5; D possibly corresponds to TRBD1 (5 bases). This receptor was obtained from a man aged 30 to 45 in good health and CMV-seropositive. CDR3 nucleotide sequence: TGTGCCAGCAGCTTGGGGGGAGGTCCTCGTCAGCCCCAGCATTTT. Translated, it gives CASSLGGGPRQPQHF.